The entry below gives a single TCR beta chain sequence along with its context. What it binds is not known. Trimming shortened V by 7 bases and J by 0 bases, and 9 bases separated the two germline ends. Per germline, CDR1 SGHTA and CDR2 FQGNSA. This CDR3 region has 14 residues. The source of the sample is a study of cytomegalovirus exposure and HLA in healthy donors. PCR amplification relied on 60 Vbeta primers (plus 13 Jbeta primers). Measured with immunoSEQ multiplex PCR; TCRdb has only the in-frame clones, and not every one. The repertoire includes some 98,000 clones, about 80% of them detected once, and 10% sits in the top ten. Whole-study findings and limits: The study recorded about 160 TCR beta chains that were cytomegalovirus-associated. No immune exposure information besides CMV serostatus was available. In vitro testing confirmed a few CMV-associated chains as specific for CMV antigens. Earlier analysis yielded a pattern in which most TCR beta V segments were productive about 90% or about 30% of the time.

The sequence was collected from a human donor in good health. Sequences were obtained from PBMCs. The rearrangement uses TRBV7-2 and TRBJ2-2, with D unresolved. This CDR3 is CASNHKTNTGELFF. CDR3 nucleotides: TGTGCCAGCAATCACAAAACGAACACCGGGGAGCTGTTTTTT.